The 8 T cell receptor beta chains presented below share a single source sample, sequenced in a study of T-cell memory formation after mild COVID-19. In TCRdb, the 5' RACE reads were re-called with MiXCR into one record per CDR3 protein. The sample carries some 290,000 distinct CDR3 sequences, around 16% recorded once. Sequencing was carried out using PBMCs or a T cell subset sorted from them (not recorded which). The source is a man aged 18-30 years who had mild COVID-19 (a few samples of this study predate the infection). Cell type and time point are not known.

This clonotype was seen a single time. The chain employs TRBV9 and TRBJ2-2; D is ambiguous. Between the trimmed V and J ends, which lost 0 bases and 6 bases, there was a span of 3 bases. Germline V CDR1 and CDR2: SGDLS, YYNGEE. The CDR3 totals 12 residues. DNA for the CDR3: TGTGCCAGCAGCGTAGTTTCCGGGGAGCTGTTTTTT. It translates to CASSVVSGELFF.

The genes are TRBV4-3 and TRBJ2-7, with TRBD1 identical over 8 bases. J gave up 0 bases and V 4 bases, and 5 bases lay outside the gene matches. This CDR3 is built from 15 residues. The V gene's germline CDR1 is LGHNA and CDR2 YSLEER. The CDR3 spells CASSLLTGVSYEQYF. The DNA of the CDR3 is TGCGCCAGCAGCCTATTGACAGGGGTCTCCTACGAGCAGTACTTC.

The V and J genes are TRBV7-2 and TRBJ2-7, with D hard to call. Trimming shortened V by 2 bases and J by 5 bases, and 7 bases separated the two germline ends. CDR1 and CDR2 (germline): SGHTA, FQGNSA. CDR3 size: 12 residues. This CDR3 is CASSLTAHEQYF. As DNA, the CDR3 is TGTGCCAGCAGCTTAACAGCCCACGAGCAGTACTTC.

CDR3 region: CASSTGDGYNSPLHF. The CDR3 bases are TGTGCCAGCAGCACAGGGGACGGATATAATTCACCCCTCCACTTT. This sequence joins TRBV9 and TRBJ1-6; 7 nucleotides agree with TRBD1. Germline V CDR1 and CDR2: SGDLS, YYNGEE. V was clipped by 4 bases and J by 4 bases; unmatched bases: 5. The length of the CDR3 is 15 residues.

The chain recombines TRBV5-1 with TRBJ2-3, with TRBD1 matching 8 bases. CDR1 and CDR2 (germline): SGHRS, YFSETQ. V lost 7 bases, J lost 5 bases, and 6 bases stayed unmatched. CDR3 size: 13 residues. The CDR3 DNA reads TGCGCCAGCGGCCAGGGGGCAGAAGATACGCAGTATTTT. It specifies CASGQGAEDTQYF.

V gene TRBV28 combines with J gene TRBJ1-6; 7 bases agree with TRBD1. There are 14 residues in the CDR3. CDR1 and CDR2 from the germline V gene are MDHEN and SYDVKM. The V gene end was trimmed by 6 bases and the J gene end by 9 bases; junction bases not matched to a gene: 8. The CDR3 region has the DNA TGTGCCAGCAGGGCGGCGGGACAGTTTTCACCCCTCCACTTT. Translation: CASRAAGQFSPLHF.

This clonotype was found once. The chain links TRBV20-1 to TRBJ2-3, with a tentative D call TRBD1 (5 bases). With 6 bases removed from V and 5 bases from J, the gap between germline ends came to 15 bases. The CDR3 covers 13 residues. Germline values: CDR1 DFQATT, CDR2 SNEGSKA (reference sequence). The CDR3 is CSAPPRQGDTQYF. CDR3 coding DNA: TGCAGTGCCCCCCCCCGTCAGGGAGATACGCAGTATTTT.

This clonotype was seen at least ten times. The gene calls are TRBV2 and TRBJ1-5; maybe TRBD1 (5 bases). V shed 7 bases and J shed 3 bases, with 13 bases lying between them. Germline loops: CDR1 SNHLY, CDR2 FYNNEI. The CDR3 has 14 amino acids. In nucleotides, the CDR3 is TGTGCCAGCACGTTAGGGGCGAACAATCAGCCCCAGCATTTT. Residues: CASTLGANNQPQHF.